Below, 25 T cell receptor beta chains from the same sample are listed, as sequenced in a study of regulatory T cells in long-lasting Graves disease. CDR3 regions were amplified by Arm-PCR using iRepertoire HTBI primers to build TCR beta libraries. In TCRdb, the multiplex PCR reads were re-called with MiXCR into one record per CDR3 protein. The top ten clones hold more than 9% of a sample with about 470,000 distinct CDR3 sequences, 15% to 20% of them seen once. As to time point: newly diagnosed GD, antithyroid drugs for less than 3 months. The TCR library was prepared using RNA isolated from PBMCs. These data also featured in a second study, about T cells in Graves' hyperthyroidism and ophthalmopathy.

Sequencing used peripheral blood mononuclear cells (PBMCs), obtained at new diagnosis, from a patient treated with antithyroid drugs. The receptors were sampled from a man aged 35-49 years with Graves disease.

At least ten counts were recorded for this clonotype. At one of its ends the junction is not consistent with the germline gene, which may arise from a read error. This chain joins TRBV7-9 and TRBJ2-1; the match to TRBD2 covers 9 bases. Germline V lookup: CDR1 SEHNR, CDR2 FQNEAQ (reference sequence). The CDR3 has 13 residues. CDR3 nucleotides: TGTGCCAGCAGTTTAGCGGGAGTTAATGAGCAGTTCTTC. It translates to CASSLAGVNEQFF.

This clonotype was seen repeatedly, ten times or more. The chain links TRBV3-1 to TRBJ1-1; possible D gene TRBD1, 6 bases. The V end lost 4 bases, the J end lost 4 bases, and 10 bases lay between the germline ends. The CDR3 has 13 amino acids. Germline CDR1 reads LGHDT; CDR2 reads YNNKEL (reference sequence). This CDR3 reads CASSRQVGTEAFF. As DNA, the CDR3 is TGTGCCAGCAGCCGACAGGTGGGCACTGAAGCTTTCTTT.

This clonotype was counted only a few times. This rearrangement joins TRBV29-1 to TRBJ2-7; TRBD1 or TRBD2 may be the D gene (6 bases each). This CDR3 has 15 residues. V shed 2 bases and J shed 3 bases, with 17 bases lying between them. In germline, CDR1 is SQVTM, CDR2 ANQGSEA. For the CDR3, the DNA is TGCAGCGTTGAAATGTGGGGGGCTGGCGTCTACGAGCAGTACTTC. Translating it yields CSVEMWGAGVYEQYF.

This chain uses TRBV28 with TRBJ1-3, with TRBD1 matching over 7 bases. Per germline, CDR1 MDHEN and CDR2 SYDVKM. J was trimmed by 1 base and V by 9 bases; bases with no gene match: 15. The CDR3 totals 17 residues. In DNA form, the CDR3 reads TGTGCCAGTTTTATCCTGACAGGGATCGGGTCTGGAAACACCATATATTTT. Amino acid sequence: CASFILTGIGSGNTIYF. The whole variable domain, remainder taken from reference TRBV28 and TRBJ1-3, is DVKVTQSSRYLVKRTGEKVFLECVQDMDHENMFWYRQDPGLGLRLIYFSYDVKMKEKGDIPEGYSVSREKKERFSLILESASTNQTSMYLCASFILTGIGSGNTIYFGEGSWLTVV.

This clonotype showed up just a few times. The chain carries TRBV28 and TRBJ1-5, with 9 positions matching TRBD1. The germline V gene has CDR1 MDHEN and CDR2 SYDVKM. CDR3 length equals 15 residues. The trim removed 8 bases at V and 6 bases at J, leaving 11 bases unmatched. The CDR3 spells CASAKWGQGIQPQHF. The CDR3 bases are TGTGCCAGCGCGAAATGGGGACAGGGAATTCAGCCCCAGCATTTT.

This clonotype was counted only a few times. A read error may explain this, as a much larger clone is one base away. The rearrangement links TRBV2 to TRBJ1-1; 9 positions agree with TRBD1. With V trimmed by 6 bases and J by 1 base, 3 bases remained unmatched. This CDR3 is 14 amino acids long. Per the germline V gene, CDR1 is SNHLY and CDR2 is FYNNEI. CDR3 sequence reads: CASRRTGANTEAFF. For the CDR3, the DNA is TGTGCCAGCAGGCGGACAGGGGCGAACACTGAAGCTTTCTTT.

This clonotype occurred many times. The chain joins TRBV28 to TRBJ2-5, with 9 bases lining up with TRBD2. CDR1 is MDHEN and CDR2 is SYDVKM in the germline V gene. Trimming cost V 3 bases and J 4 bases; bases outside gene matches: 6. The CDR3 runs 15 residues. CDR3 DNA: TGTGCCAGCAGTTTTCCTAGCGGGGAGGTAGAGACCCAGTACTTC. Translated: CASSFPSGEVETQYF.

This chain connects TRBV5-4 to TRBJ2-7, with 7 bases identical to TRBD2. The V and J ends lost 4 bases and 5 bases, in that order; junction bases with no gene match: 15. The CDR3 is 16 amino acids. Per germline, CDR1 SGHNT and CDR2 YYREEE (reference sequence). The CDR3 region is CASSGGGLAGVHEQYF. CDR3 nucleotides: TGTGCCAGCAGCGGGGGGGGTCTGGCGGGAGTCCACGAGCAGTACTTC.

There are a few counts of this clonotype. The chain has TRBV20-1 and TRBJ2-7; 8 nucleotides match TRBD1. J was trimmed by 2 bases and V by 3 bases; bases with no gene match: 6. Germline V CDR1 and CDR2: DFQATT, SNEGSKA (reference sequence). This CDR3 region has 14 residues. CDR3 in amino acids: CSASRTGITYEQYF. CDR3 DNA sequence: TGCAGTGCTAGCAGGACAGGGATTACCTACGAGCAGTACTTC.

At least ten counts were recorded for this clonotype. The rearrangement joins TRBV7-9 to TRBJ2-3; 7 nucleotides match TRBD2. J was trimmed by 0 bases and V by 3 bases; bases with no gene match: 3. This CDR3 is 15 amino acids long. In germline, CDR1 is SEHNR, CDR2 FQNEAQ (reference sequence). CDR3 nucleotides: TGTGCCAGCAGCTTGAGGGAGGGGAGCACAGATACGCAGTATTTT. It is translated as CASSLREGSTDTQYF.

The sample holds a few counts of this clonotype. The gene calls are TRBV20-1 and TRBJ2-3; TRBD2 might be the D (7 bases). This CDR3 region has 15 residues. The V gene lost 6 bases and the J gene lost 5 bases, with 21 bases spanning the gap. From germline, CDR1 is DFQATT and CDR2 SNEGSKA (reference sequence). The CDR3 loop is CSAGDASGGGDTQYF. The CDR3 DNA follows: TGCAGTGCCGGTGATGCTAGCGGAGGGGGAGATACGCAGTATTTT.

To note about this clonotype: This may be a read error: a much more frequent sequence differs by one nucleotide. The chain recombines TRBV7-2 with TRBJ2-1; possible D gene TRBD2, 5 bases. The CDR3 runs to 16 residues. Trimming removed 4 bases from V and 2 bases from J, with 15 bases in between. Germline-derived CDR1 and CDR2 are SGHTA and FQGNSA. The CDR3 sequence is CASSSPLEGTYNEQFF. The CDR3 region has the DNA TGTGCCAGCAGCTCCCCCCTAGAGGGAACCTACAATGAGCAGTTCTTC.

Ten or more counts support this clonotype. The CDR3 region has the DNA TGCGCCAGCAGCTTGGTGGTGGGCGCGAACACCGGGGAGCTGTTTTTT. It translates to CASSLVVGANTGELFF. The rearrangement joins TRBV5-1 to TRBJ2-2; no definite D call. This CDR3 spans 16 amino acids. Trimming pared 0 bases from V and 0 bases from J, leaving 9 bases between. Germline-derived CDR1 and CDR2 are SGHRS and YFSETQ.

This clonotype appeared many times. The V call is TRBV29-1, the J call TRBJ2-1, with TRBD2 matching over 11 bases. Looked up from germline, CDR1 is SQVTM and CDR2 is ANQGSEA. The CDR3 has 16 amino acids. V lost 5 bases, J lost 6 bases, and 12 bases stayed unmatched. Written as DNA, the CDR3 is TGCAGCGTTTTAACTAGCGGGAGCTTCTGGGGCAATGAGCAGTTCTTC. Translated: CSVLTSGSFWGNEQFF.

Details on this clonotype: A much larger clone differs by one base, so this may be a read error. The conserved phenylalanine or tryptophan is not found at the CDR3 terminus, so this likely reflects a read error. The chain joins TRBV27 to TRBJ2-5; no clear D. The CDR3 length is 13 residues. Germline V lookup: CDR1 MNHEY, CDR2 SMNVEV (reference sequence). The V gene lost 2 bases and the J gene lost 1 base, with 5 bases spanning the gap. This CDR3 reads CASSLPLQETQYL. The CDR3 bases are TGTGCCAGCAGTTTACCCCTCCAAGAGACCCAGTACCTC.

This clonotype was counted ten times or more. J is TRBJ2-7 and V is TRBV5-1; D not resolved. The V end lost 0 bases, the J end lost 4 bases, and 11 bases lay between the germline ends. The CDR3 covers 14 residues. Germline CDR1 SGHRS, CDR2 YFSETQ. The DNA for the CDR3 is TGCGCCAGCAGCTTGGGGCAGCCAGCTTACGAGCAGTACTTC. Its protein is CASSLGQPAYEQYF.

Regarding this clonotype: This sequence may be a read error, since a much larger clone differs from it by one base. This chain uses TRBV30 with TRBJ2-5, with a possible D match to TRBD2 (5 bases). The J call may be faulty, since TRBJ2-1 better matches the DNA end. Per germline, CDR1 GTSNPN and CDR2 SVGIG (reference sequence). This CDR3 has 14 residues. CDR3 loop: CAWSETGTYNEQFF. The CDR3 region has the DNA TGTGCCTGGAGTGAGACGGGGACCTACAATGAGCAGTTCTTC.

The V call is TRBV18, the J call TRBJ2-1, with 13 bases identical to TRBD2. This CDR3 has 16 residues. Germline assignment: CDR1 KGHSH and CDR2 LQKENI. V lost 4 bases, J lost 8 bases, and 8 bases stayed unmatched. The DNA for the CDR3 is TGTGCCAGCTCACAACCCGGGACTAGCGGGACTGATGAGCAGTTCTTC. Its translation is CASSQPGTSGTDEQFF.

In its sample, this clonotype was seen many times. The rearrangement joins TRBV7-2 to TRBJ2-5; D is unclear. Germline V gives CDR1 SGHTA, CDR2 FQGNSA. There are 13 residues in the CDR3. With 8 bases removed from V and 4 bases from J, the gap between germline ends came to 14 bases. The CDR3 reads CASGERVGETQYF. CDR3 bases: TGTGCCAGCGGCGAACGTGTAGGAGAGACCCAGTACTTC.

The J gene is TRBJ1-5, the V gene TRBV13, with D hard to call. The CDR3 is 13 residues long. Germline V CDR1 and CDR2: PRHDT, FYEKMQ (reference sequence). V was cut by 5 bases and J by 9 bases, with 14 bases left in between. The CDR3 here is CASSRTRSWPQHF. In DNA, the CDR3 is TGTGCCAGCAGCCGTACCAGAAGTTGGCCCCAGCATTTT.

This clonotype appeared many times. The gene calls are TRBV5-4 and TRBJ2-1; 13 bases match TRBD2. CDR3 length: 16 residues. Germline CDR1 reads SGHNT; CDR2 reads YYREEE (reference sequence). The trim removed 4 bases at V and 4 bases at J, leaving 5 bases unmatched. This CDR3 reads CASSQTSGREYNEQFF. In nucleotides, the CDR3 is TGTGCCAGCAGCCAAACTAGCGGGAGGGAGTACAATGAGCAGTTCTTC. Variable domain in full (rest from reference TRBV5-4 and TRBJ2-1): ETGVTQSPTHLIKTRGQQVTLRCSSQSGHNTVSWYQQALGQGPQFIFQYYREEENGRGNFPPRFSGLQFPNYSSELNVNALELDDSALYLCASSQTSGREYNEQFFGPGTRLTVL.

The genes are TRBV7-3 and TRBJ2-1; TRBD2 aligns across 13 bases. The germline V gene encodes CDR1 SGHTA and CDR2 FQGTGA. The J segment lost 0 bases and the V segment lost 5 bases, leaving 7 bases of the junction unmatched. The CDR3 is 18 residues long. CDR3 amino acids: CASSPITSGRVSYNEQFF. DNA for the CDR3: TGTGCCAGCAGCCCAATAACTAGCGGGAGGGTCTCCTACAATGAGCAGTTCTTC. The full variable domain, rest sourced from reference TRBV7-3 and TRBJ2-1, is GAGVSQTPSNKVTEKGKYVELRCDPISGHTALYWYRQSLGQGPEFLIYFQGTGAADDSGLPNDRFFAVRPEGSVSTLKIQRTERGDSAVYLCASSPITSGRVSYNEQFFGPGTRLTVL.

This clonotype has at least ten counts. The gene calls are TRBV13 and TRBJ2-1; D not resolved. V lost 7 bases and J lost 10, with 17 bases in between. Germline assignment: CDR1 PRHDT and CDR2 FYEKMQ (reference sequence). The CDR3 has 13 amino acids. The CDR3 DNA reads TGTGCCAGCACCCGAGGTGCCTTACTCGAGCAGTTCTTC. It translates to CASTRGALLEQFF.

The chain joins TRBV4-1 to TRBJ1-3; D uncertain. The CDR3 is made up of 14 amino acids. Trimming took 3 bases from V and 0 from J, leaving 6 bases between them. Germline V gene sequence: CDR1 MGHRA, CDR2 YSYEKL. The CDR3 spells CASSHISSGNTIYF. The CDR3 DNA reads TGCGCCAGCAGCCATATAAGCTCTGGAAACACCATATATTTT.

This sequence joins TRBV12-3 or TRBV12-4 and TRBJ2-1; 15 bases align to TRBD2. V lost 6 bases, J lost 0 bases, and 6 bases stayed unmatched. The CDR3 spans 18 residues. The CDR3 DNA reads TGTGCCAGCAGCGGGACTAGCGGGAGGTGGAGCTCCTACAATGAGCAGTTCTTC. Protein: CASSGTSGRWSSYNEQFF.